The 22 T cell receptor beta chains listed next were all sequenced from one sample in a study of Tregs in tolerant kidney transplant recipients. Recipient PBMCs carried a CFSE label and met irradiated graft donor PBMCs for about six days before FACS sorting. TCRdb's table, derived via immunoSEQ multiplex PCR, lists solely in-frame clones and lacks some. The sample lists fewer than 20,000 clones, 45% to 55% occurring once. The antigens for these receptors are not known. The sequencing here drew on CD4+ T cells from blood cultured with allogeneic cells, taken before the transplant. These TCRs come from a human patient who received a combined kidney and bone marrow transplant.

The genes are TRBV29-1 and TRBJ2-7, with unresolved D. The CDR3 runs 11 residues. V was trimmed by 1 base and J by 2 bases, leaving 3 bases between them. Per germline, CDR1 SQVTM and CDR2 ANQGSEA. CDR3 in DNA: TGCAGCGTTGAAGTAGCCTACGAGCAGTACTTC. The encoded protein is CSVEVAYEQYF.

The table lists this clone with a few counts. The chain recombines TRBV7-9 with TRBJ2-5; TRBD1 is a possible D gene (5 bases). From germline, CDR1 is SEHNR and CDR2 FQNEAQ (reference sequence). The CDR3 has 16 amino acids. V lost 3 bases and J lost 5, with 19 bases in between. CDR3 nucleotide sequence: TGTGCCAGCAGCTTGACCCCTCGCGTAAGGGGTGAGACCCAGTACTTC. Translation gives CASSLTPRVRGETQYF.

This clone has a handful of counts. The chain links TRBV18 to TRBJ2-5; D perhaps matches TRBD1 (6 bases). V was pared by 0 bases and J by 2 bases, with 10 bases between. Looked up from germline, CDR1 is KGHSH and CDR2 is LQKENI. There are 15 residues in the CDR3. The CDR3 DNA sequence: TGTGCCAGCTCACCACCCCAGGGGATGCAAGAGACCCAGTACTTC. It codes for CASSPPQGMQETQYF.

This rearrangement joins TRBV6-4 to TRBJ2-7; D is possibly TRBD2 (7 bases). The CDR3 extends over 16 amino acids. Between the trimmed V and J ends, which lost 6 bases and 7 bases, there was a span of 25 bases. Germline assignment: CDR1 MRHNA and CDR2 SNTAGT. DNA of the CDR3: TGTGCCAGCAGACCTAGGGGGGGGTCACCGCGAGATGAGCAGTACTTC. It codes for CASRPRGGSPRDEQYF.

This clone was seen only a few times. The chain carries TRBV21-1 and TRBJ2-7; the table gives TRBD2 as D, unverified against the DNA. TRBV21-1 is recorded as a pseudogene. There are 15 residues in the CDR3. The CDR3 sequence: CASSSPGRTGCEQYF. The CDR3 region has the DNA TGTGCCAGCAGCAGTCCCGGGAGGACGGGCTGCGAGCAGTACTTC.

CDR3 in DNA: TGTGCCAGCAGTTACATCATTTTCACTGAAGCTTTCTTT. This gives the protein CASSYIIFTEAFF. V usage is TRBV6-5 and J usage is TRBJ1-1; D is undetermined. The CDR3 is made up of 13 amino acids. The germline V gene has CDR1 MNHEY and CDR2 SVGAGI. Trimming took 2 bases from V and 4 from J, leaving 8 bases between them.

The chain recombines TRBV5-6 with TRBJ1-2; D gene ambiguous. V shed 0 bases and J shed 1 base, with 10 bases lying between them. This CDR3 is 15 amino acids long. In germline, CDR1 is SGHDT, CDR2 YYEEEE. The CDR3: CASSLVGGYNYGYTF. The CDR3 DNA is TGTGCCAGCAGCTTGGTGGGAGGGTATAACTATGGCTACACCTTC.

This sequence joins TRBV7-2 and TRBJ2-7; 7 nucleotides align to TRBD2. The germline CDR1 and CDR2 sequences are SGHTA and FQGNSA. The CDR3 is 13 residues long. V was pared by 3 bases and J by 4 bases, with 3 bases of the junction left unmatched. CDR3 in DNA: TGTGCCAGCAGCTTTGGACTAGAGTACGAGCAGTACTTC. The encoded protein is CASSFGLEYEQYF.

V and J are TRBV19 and TRBJ2-5; 8 bases map to TRBD1. Germline V CDR1 and CDR2: LNHDA, SQIVND (reference sequence). J lost 5 bases, V lost 6 bases, and 8 bases had no gene match. The CDR3 is made up of 14 amino acids. CDR3 in amino acids: CASSRGQGRETQYF. The CDR3 DNA reads as TGTGCCAGTAGCCGCGGACAGGGAAGGGAGACCCAGTACTTC.

The V and J genes are TRBV10-1 and TRBJ1-2; tentative D call: TRBD1 (5 bases). In germline, CDR1 is WNHNN, CDR2 SYGVQD (reference sequence). There are 20 residues in the CDR3. Trimming pared 4 bases from V and 4 bases from J, leaving 31 bases between. As DNA, the CDR3 is TGCGCCAGCAGTGGCCCCTTCGGCCCCGGCGGGGGGGACGAGCTCTATGGCTACACCTTC. Its protein product is CASSGPFGPGGGDELYGYTF.

This clone is medium-sized. Other DNA sequences within the sample encode an identical CDR3. The chain recombines TRBV4-3 with TRBJ1-6, with 8 positions matching TRBD1. The CDR3 runs 15 residues. The germline V gene encodes CDR1 LGHNA and CDR2 YSLEER. V shed 4 bases and J 7 bases; nucleotides not matched to a gene: 6. The DNA of the CDR3 is TGCGCCAGCAGCCGGCAGGACAGGGCGAATTCACCCCTCCACTTT. Its translation: CASSRQDRANSPLHF.

The V call is TRBV10-3, the J call TRBJ2-7; TRBD2 matches at 7 bases. Germline V gene data show CDR1 as ENHRY and CDR2 as SYGVKD. Losses at the gene ends were 2 bases for V and 5 bases for J; bases not matched to a gene: 9. This CDR3 has 15 amino acids. In DNA, the CDR3 is TGTGCCATCAGTGAGAGGGAGGGAGGCCGGAACGAGCAGTACTTC. It specifies CAISEREGGRNEQYF.

This clone is labeled as medium-sized. The V and J genes are TRBV15 and TRBJ2-1; 8 nucleotides line up with TRBD2. The CDR3 spans 16 residues. Unmatched junction bases numbered 11, after V lost 6 bases and J lost 4 bases. Germline V gene sequence: CDR1 LNHNV, CDR2 YYDKDF (reference sequence). This CDR3 is CATSLIGAGGYNEQFF. The CDR3 nucleotides read TGTGCCACCAGTCTTATCGGGGCGGGAGGATACAATGAGCAGTTCTTC.

The rearrangement uses TRBV6-5 and TRBJ2-3, with a weak D call TRBD1 (5 bases). Trimming shortened V by 5 bases and J by 4 bases, and 13 bases separated the two germline ends. The germline V gene has CDR1 MNHEY and CDR2 SVGAGI. The CDR3 has 14 residues. Here the CDR3 reads CASSDLREADTQYF. In nucleotides, the CDR3 is TGTGCCAGCAGTGATCTCAGGGAAGCAGATACGCAGTATTTT.

The chain links TRBV19 to TRBJ1-5; D is ambiguous. Trimming took 4 bases from V and 10 from J, leaving 11 bases between them. This CDR3 contains 12 residues. Per germline, CDR1 LNHDA and CDR2 SQIVND (reference sequence). As DNA, the CDR3 is TGTGCCAGTAGTAGTCGGGGAGGTCCCCAGCATTTT. It codes for CASSSRGGPQHF. The complete variable domain, with remaining parts taken from reference TRBV19 and TRBJ1-5, reads DGGITQSPKYLFRKEGQNVTLSCEQNLNHDAMYWYRQDPGQGLRLIYYSQIVNDFQKGDIAEGYSVSREKKESFPLTVTSAQKNPTAFYLCASSSRGGPQHFGDGTRLSIL.

This chain connects TRBV11-2 to TRBJ2-3; 10 bases fit TRBD2. CDR1 and CDR2 from the germline V gene are SGHAT and FQNNGV. CDR3 length equals 15 residues. V gave up 5 bases and J gave up 4 bases; unmatched junction bases: 6. CDR3 DNA: TGTGCCAGCAGCCAGATAGCGGGGGGCGCAGATACGCAGTATTTT. It codes for CASSQIAGGADTQYF.

This clone was detected only a few times. The rearrangement links TRBV4-3 to TRBJ2-1; TRBD2 agrees at 13 bases. The V gene end was trimmed by 0 bases and the J gene end by 0 bases; junction bases not matched to a gene: 8. Germline V lookup: CDR1 LGHNA, CDR2 YSLEER. The CDR3 has 20 amino acids. The CDR3 DNA follows: TGCGCCAGCAGCCAAGAGGGACTAGCGGGGCTACTAAGCTCCTACAATGAGCAGTTCTTC. Translated, it gives CASSQEGLAGLLSSYNEQFF.

This clone has a single count. This rearrangement joins TRBV4-1 to TRBJ2-7, with D maybe TRBD2 (6 bases). V shed 3 bases and J shed 0 bases, with 15 bases lying between them. This CDR3 has 16 amino acids. Germline assignment: CDR1 MGHRA and CDR2 YSYEKL. CDR3 in DNA: TGCGCCAGCAGCCAGTTATTAGCGGTCTCCTCCTACGAGCAGTACTTC. Translation: CASSQLLAVSSYEQYF.

This chain uses TRBV5-6 with TRBJ2-5, with D unclear. V was shortened by 0 bases and J by 1 base, with 16 bases between the two germline ends. CDR1 SGHDT and CDR2 YYEEEE come from the germline V gene. The CDR3 loop spans 17 amino acids. The CDR3 loop reads CASSLGLALTFQETQYF. DNA of the CDR3: TGTGCCAGCAGCTTGGGGTTGGCACTAACCTTCCAAGAGACCCAGTACTTC.

This clone was picked up a small number of times. The V call is TRBV18, the J call TRBJ1-1; 7 bases align to TRBD1. This CDR3 has 15 amino acids. Losses at the gene ends were 3 bases for V and 5 bases for J; bases not matched to a gene: 9. CDR1 is KGHSH, CDR2 LQKENI, per germline. CDR3 loop: CASSPSFQGGTEAFF. The CDR3 bases are TGTGCCAGCTCACCTTCTTTTCAGGGGGGTACTGAAGCTTTCTTT.

This clone was picked up a small number of times. The V and J genes are TRBV2 and TRBJ1-1; D not resolved. This CDR3 has 13 residues. V was shortened by 6 bases and J by 0 bases, with 8 bases between the two germline ends. The germline gives CDR1 SNHLY, CDR2 FYNNEI. CDR3 loop: CASRTEMNTEAFF. The CDR3 nucleotides are TGTGCCAGCAGAACAGAAATGAACACTGAAGCTTTCTTT.

V and J are TRBV10-2 and TRBJ1-1; D may be TRBD1 (5 bases). Per germline, CDR1 WSHSY and CDR2 SAAADI. Trimming cost V 3 bases and J 0 bases, with 5 bases left between them. This CDR3 is 13 amino acids long. The CDR3: CASSDRVNTEAFF. DNA for the CDR3: TGCGCCAGCAGTGACAGGGTGAACACTGAAGCTTTCTTT.